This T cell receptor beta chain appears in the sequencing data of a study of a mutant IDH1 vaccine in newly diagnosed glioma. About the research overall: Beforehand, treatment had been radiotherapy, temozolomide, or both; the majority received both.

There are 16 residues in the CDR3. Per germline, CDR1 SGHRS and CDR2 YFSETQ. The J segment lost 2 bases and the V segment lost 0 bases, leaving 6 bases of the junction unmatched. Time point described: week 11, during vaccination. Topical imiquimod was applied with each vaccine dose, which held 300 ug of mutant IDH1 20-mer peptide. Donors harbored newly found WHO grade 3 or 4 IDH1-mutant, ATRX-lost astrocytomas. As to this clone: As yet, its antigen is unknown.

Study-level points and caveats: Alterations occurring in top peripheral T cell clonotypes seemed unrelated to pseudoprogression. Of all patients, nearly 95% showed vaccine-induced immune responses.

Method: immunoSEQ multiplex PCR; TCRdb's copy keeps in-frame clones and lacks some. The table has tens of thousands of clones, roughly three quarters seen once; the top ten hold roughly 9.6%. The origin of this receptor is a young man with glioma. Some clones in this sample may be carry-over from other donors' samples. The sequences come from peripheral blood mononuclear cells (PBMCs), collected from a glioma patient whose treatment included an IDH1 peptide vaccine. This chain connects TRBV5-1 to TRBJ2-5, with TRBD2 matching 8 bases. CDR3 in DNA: TGCGCCAGCAGCTTGGCCCCGACTAGCGTGCAAGAGACCCAGTACTTC. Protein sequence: CASSLAPTSVQETQYF.